This TCR beta chain is from a study of OX40 agonist ivuxolimab in advanced cancers. Study at large: The dose-escalation cohort had hepatocellular carcinoma, melanoma, renal cell or head and neck cancer. Eligibility admitted prior anti-PD-1, anti-PD-L1 or anti-CTLA-4 therapy; around 41% had some. Points from the study as a whole: Normalized T-cell clonal expansion was also low in a subset of nonresponders.

Libraries were prepared by immunoSEQ multiplex PCR; TCRdb keeps only in-frame clonotypes and omits some of them. The table lists around 63,000 clones, roughly nine tenths of them singletons, with about 1% in the top ten. In the case of this clone: The antigen is undetermined.

In germline, CDR1 is SGHTA, CDR2 FQGNSA. The CDR3 has 14 amino acids. V lost 2 bases to trimming and J lost 5 bases, with 9 bases between them. Sequenced material: CD4+ or CD8+ T cells sorted from blood, taken in a trial of the OX40 agonist ivuxolimab. This clonotype was obtained from an adult with an advanced solid tumor such as melanoma, head and neck, liver or kidney cancer. This sequence joins TRBV7-2 and TRBJ2-2; D is unclear. Written as DNA, the CDR3 is TGTGCCAGCAGCTTACAGCGTGGAACCGGGGAGCTGTTTTTT. Its protein is CASSLQRGTGELFF.